This TCR beta chain stems from a study of blood T cell repertoires in COVID-19. The repertoire was sequenced with immunoSEQ multiplex PCR; TCRdb's copy has only in-frame clones and lacks some. The sample records fewer than 250,000 clones, 88% being singletons. The CDR3 extends over 16 amino acids. The germline V gene has CDR1 SGHAT and CDR2 FQNNGV. Trimming took 5 bases from V and 4 from J; bases not matched to a gene: 10. The material sequenced was peripheral blood. J is TRBJ2-7 and V is TRBV11-2; 11 bases are shared with TRBD1. The origin of this receptor is a man in his 70s with acute or convalescent COVID-19. CDR3 sequence reads: CASSRRTGGSRYEQYF. The CDR3, as DNA: TGTGCCAGCAGCCGTCGGACAGGGGGCTCTCGGTACGAGCAGTACTTC.